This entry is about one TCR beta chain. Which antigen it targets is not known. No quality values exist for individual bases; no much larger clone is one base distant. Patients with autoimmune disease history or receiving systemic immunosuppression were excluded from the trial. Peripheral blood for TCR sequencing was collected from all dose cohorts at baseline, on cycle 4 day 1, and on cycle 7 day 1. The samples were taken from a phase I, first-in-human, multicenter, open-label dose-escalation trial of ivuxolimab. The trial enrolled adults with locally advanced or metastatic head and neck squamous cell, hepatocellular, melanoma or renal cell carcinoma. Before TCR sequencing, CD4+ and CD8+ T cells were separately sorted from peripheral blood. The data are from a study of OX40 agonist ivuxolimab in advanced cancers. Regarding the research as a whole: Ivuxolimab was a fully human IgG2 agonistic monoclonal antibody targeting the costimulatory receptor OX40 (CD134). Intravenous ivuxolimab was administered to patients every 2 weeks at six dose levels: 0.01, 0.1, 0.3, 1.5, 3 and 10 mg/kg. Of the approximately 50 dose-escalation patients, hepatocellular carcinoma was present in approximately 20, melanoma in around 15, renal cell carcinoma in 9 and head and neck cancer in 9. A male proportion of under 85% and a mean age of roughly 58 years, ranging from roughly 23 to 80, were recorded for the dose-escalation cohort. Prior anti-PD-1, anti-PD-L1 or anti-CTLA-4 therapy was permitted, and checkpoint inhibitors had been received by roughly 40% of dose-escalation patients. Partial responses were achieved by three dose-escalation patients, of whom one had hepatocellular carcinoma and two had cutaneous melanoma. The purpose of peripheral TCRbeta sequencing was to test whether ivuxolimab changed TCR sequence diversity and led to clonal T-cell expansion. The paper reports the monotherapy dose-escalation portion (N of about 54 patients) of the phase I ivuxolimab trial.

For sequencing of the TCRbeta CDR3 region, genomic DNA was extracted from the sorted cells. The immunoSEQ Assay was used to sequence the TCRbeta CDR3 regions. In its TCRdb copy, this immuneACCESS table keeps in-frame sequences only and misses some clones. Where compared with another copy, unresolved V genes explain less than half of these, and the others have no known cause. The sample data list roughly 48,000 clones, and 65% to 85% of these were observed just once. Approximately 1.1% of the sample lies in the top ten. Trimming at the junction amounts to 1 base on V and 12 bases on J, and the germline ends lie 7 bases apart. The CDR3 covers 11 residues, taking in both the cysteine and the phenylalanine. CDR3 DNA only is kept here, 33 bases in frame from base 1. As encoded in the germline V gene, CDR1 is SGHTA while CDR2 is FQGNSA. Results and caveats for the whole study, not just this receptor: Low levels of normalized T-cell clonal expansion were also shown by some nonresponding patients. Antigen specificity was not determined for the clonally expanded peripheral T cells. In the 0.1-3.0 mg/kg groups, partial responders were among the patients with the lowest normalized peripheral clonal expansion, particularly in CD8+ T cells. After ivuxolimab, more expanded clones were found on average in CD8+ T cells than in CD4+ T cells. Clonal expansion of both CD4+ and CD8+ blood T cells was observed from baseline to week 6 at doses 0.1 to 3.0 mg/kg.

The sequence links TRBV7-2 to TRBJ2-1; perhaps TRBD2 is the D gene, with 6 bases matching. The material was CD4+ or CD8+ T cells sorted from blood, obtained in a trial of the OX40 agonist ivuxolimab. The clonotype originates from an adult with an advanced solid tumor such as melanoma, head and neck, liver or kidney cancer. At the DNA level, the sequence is TGTGCCAGCAGCTTAGTGGGGGGGCAGTTCTTC. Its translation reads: CASSLVGGQFF.